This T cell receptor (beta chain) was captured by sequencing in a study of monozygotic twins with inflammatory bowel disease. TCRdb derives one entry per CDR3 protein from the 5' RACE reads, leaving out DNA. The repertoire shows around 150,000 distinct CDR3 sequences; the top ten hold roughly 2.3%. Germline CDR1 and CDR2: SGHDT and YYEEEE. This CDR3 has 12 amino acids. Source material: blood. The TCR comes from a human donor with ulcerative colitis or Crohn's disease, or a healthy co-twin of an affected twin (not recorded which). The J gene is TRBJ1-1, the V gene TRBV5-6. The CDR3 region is CASSVGTSEAFF.